The clone carrying this TCR beta chain was observed a handful of times. The antigen is undetermined. The sample belongs to a study of T cells after yellow fever vaccination. It was through 5'RACE template switching that TCR cDNA was made, with a universal primer site and UMIs added. TCRdb reprocessed the 5' RACE reads with MiXCR, giving one entry per CDR3 protein. The sample lists some 420,000 distinct CDR3 sequences, 18% seen once, with roughly a sixth in the top ten. The CDR3 is 15 residues long. Unmatched junction bases numbered 7, after V lost 5 bases and J lost 3 bases. Germline values: CDR1 SEHNR, CDR2 FQNEAQ (reference sequence). General observations from the study: Researchers cautioned that FACS-sorted repertoires could harbor abundant clonotypes contaminating from the bulk population. On re-exposure, the response was weaker but peaked faster, at day 5 versus 15.

This chain connects TRBV7-9 to TRBJ2-7, with 10 bases that match TRBD1. This TCR was sampled from a man between 18 and 29 years old who received the YFV17D yellow fever vaccine. The sample in question was PBMCs, obtained before the yellow fever booster vaccination. CDR3 loop: CASSLTGTGDYEQYV. CDR3 coding DNA: TGTGCCAGCAGCCTTACCGGGACAGGGGACTACGAGCAGTACGTC.